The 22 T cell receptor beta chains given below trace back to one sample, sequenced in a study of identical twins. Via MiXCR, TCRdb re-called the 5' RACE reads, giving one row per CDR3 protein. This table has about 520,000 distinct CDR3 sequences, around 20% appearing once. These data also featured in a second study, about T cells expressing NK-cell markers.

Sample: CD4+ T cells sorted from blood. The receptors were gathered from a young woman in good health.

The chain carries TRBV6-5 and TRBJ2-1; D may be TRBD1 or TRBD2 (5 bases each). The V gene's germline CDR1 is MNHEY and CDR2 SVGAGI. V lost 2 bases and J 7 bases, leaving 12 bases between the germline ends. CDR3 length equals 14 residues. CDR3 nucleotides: TGTGCCAGCAGTTACGGTAATGGGGGAAATGAGCAGTTCTTC. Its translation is CASSYGNGGNEQFF.

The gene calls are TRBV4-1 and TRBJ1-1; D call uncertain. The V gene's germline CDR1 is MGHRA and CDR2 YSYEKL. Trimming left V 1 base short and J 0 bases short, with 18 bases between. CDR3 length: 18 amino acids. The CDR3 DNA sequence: TGCGCCAGCAGCCAAGTAGCCCGGGCCCACTCCATGAACACTGAAGCTTTCTTT. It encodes CASSQVARAHSMNTEAFF.

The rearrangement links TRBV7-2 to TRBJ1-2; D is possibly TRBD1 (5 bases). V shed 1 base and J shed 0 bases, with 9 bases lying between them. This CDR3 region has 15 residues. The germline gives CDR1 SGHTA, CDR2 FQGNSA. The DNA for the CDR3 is TGTGCCAGCAGCTTAGGAGGGGCTACTAACTATGGCTACACCTTC. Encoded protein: CASSLGGATNYGYTF. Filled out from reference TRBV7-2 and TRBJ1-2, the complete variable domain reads GAGVSQSPSNKVTEKGKDVELRCDPISGHTALYWYRQSLGQGLEFLIYFQGNSAPDKSGLPSDRFSAERTGGSVSTLTIQRTQQEDSAVYLCASSLGGATNYGYTFGSGTRLTVV.

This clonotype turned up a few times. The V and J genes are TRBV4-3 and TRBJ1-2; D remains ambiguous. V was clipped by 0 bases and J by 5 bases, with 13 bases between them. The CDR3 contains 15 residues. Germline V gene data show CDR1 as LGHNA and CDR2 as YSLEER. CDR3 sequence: CASSQDPRSGYGYTF. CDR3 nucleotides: TGCGCCAGCAGCCAAGATCCGCGCTCCGGGTATGGCTACACCTTC.

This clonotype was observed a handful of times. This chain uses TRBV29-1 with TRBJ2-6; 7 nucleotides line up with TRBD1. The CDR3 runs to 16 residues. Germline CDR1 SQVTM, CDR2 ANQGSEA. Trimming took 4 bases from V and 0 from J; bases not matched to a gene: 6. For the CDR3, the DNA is TGCAGCGTTGCCCGGGACAGCAGCTCTGGGGCCAACGTCCTGACTTTC. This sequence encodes CSVARDSSSGANVLTF.

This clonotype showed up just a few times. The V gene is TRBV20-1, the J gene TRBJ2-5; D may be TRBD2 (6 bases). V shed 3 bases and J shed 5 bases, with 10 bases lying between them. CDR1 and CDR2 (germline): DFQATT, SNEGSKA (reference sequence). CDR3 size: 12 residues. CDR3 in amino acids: CSASGSGETQYF. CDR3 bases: TGCAGTGCTAGCGGGAGCGGGGAGACCCAGTACTTC.

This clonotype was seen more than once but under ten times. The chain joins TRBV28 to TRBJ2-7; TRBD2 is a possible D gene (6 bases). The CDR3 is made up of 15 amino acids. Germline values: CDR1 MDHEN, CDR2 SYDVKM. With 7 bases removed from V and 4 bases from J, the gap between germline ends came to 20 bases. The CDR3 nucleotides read TGTGCCAGCAAGTCCTTCGGTAGCGGAGGGTACGAGCAGTACTTC. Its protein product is CASKSFGSGGYEQYF.

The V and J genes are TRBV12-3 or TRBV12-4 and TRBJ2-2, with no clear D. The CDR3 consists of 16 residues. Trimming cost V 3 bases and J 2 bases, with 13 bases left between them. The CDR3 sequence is CASSFYRTLNTGELFF. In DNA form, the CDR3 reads TGTGCCAGCAGTTTTTATCGGACCCTTAACACCGGGGAGCTGTTTTTT.

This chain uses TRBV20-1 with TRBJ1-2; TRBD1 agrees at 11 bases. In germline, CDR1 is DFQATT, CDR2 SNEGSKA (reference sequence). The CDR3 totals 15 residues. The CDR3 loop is CSFPGQGEGDYGYTF. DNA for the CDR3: TGCAGCTTTCCGGGACAGGGGGAGGGCGACTATGGCTACACCTTC.

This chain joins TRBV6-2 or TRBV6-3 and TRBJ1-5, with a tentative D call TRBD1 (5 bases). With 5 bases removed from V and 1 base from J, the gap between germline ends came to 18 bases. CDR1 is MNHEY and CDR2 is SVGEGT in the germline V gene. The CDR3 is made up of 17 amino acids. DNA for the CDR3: TGTGCCAGCAGTCTCTCGAGGTACCCAGGGAGCAATCAGCCCCAGCATTTT. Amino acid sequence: CASSLSRYPGSNQPQHF.

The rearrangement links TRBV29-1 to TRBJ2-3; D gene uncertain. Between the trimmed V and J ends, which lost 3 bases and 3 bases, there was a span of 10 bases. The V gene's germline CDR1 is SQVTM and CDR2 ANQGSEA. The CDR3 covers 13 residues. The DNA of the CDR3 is TGCAGCGTTGAGCAACAGAGGACAGATACGCAGTATTTT. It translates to CSVEQQRTDTQYF.

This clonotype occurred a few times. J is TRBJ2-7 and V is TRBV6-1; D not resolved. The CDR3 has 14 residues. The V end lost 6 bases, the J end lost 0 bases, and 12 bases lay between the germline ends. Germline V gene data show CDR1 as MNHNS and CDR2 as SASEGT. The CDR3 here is CASSRQATSYEQYF. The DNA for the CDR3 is TGTGCCAGCAGCAGGCAGGCTACCTCCTACGAGCAGTACTTC.

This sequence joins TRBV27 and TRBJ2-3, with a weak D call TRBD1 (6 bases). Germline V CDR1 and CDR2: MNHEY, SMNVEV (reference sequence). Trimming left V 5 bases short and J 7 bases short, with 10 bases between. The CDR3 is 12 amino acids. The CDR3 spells CASSKQGHTQYF. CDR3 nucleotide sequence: TGTGCCAGCAGTAAACAGGGACATACGCAGTATTTT.

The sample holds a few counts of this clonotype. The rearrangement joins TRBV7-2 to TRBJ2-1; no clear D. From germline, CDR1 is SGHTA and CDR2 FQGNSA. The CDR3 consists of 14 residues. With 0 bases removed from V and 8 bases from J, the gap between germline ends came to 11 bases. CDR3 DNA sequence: TGTGCCAGCAGCTTAGCCTCCGGTCTGGATGAGCAGTTCTTC. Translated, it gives CASSLASGLDEQFF.

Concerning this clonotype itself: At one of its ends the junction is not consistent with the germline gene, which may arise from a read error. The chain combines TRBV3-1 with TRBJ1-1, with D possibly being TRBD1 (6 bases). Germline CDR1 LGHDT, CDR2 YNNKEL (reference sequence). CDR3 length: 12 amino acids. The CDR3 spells CASSHRDTEAFF. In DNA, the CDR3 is TGTGCCAGCAGCCACCGGGACACAGAAGCTTTCTTT.

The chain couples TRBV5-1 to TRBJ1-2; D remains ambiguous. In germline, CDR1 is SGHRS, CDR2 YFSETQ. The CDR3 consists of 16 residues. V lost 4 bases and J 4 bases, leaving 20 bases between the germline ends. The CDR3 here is CASSGQGEPTLYGYTF. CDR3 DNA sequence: TGCGCCAGCAGCGGTCAAGGAGAACCTACGCTCTATGGCTACACCTTC.

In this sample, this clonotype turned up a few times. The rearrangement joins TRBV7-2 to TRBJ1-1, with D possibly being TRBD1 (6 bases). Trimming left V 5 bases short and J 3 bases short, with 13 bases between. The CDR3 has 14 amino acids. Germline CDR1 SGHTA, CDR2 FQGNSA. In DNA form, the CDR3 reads TGTGCCAGCAGCCAAGGGGGTATCTACACTGAAGCTTTCTTT. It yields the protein CASSQGGIYTEAFF.

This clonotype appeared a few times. DNA of the CDR3: TGCGCCAGCAGCCGGTGGAGCACAGATACGCAGTATTTT. Translation: CASSRWSTDTQYF. This chain joins TRBV4-3 and TRBJ2-3; D is uncertain. The CDR3 covers 13 residues. Trimming removed 4 bases from V and 0 bases from J, with 5 bases in between. Germline CDR1 reads LGHNA; CDR2 reads YSLEER.

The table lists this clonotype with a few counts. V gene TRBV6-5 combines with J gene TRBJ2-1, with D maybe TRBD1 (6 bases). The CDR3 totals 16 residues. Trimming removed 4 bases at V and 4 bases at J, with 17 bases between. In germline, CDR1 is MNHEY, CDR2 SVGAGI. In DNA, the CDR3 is TGTGCCAGCAGTTGGCTTGGGGGCAGTCCTTACAATGAGCAGTTCTTC. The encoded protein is CASSWLGGSPYNEQFF.

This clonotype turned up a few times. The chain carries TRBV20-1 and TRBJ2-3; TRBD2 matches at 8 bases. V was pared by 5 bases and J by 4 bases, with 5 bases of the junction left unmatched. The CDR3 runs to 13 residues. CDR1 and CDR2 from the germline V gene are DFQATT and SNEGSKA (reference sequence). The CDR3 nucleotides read TGCAGTGCTGGGGGACTAGGCCCAGATACGCAGTATTTT. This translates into CSAGGLGPDTQYF.

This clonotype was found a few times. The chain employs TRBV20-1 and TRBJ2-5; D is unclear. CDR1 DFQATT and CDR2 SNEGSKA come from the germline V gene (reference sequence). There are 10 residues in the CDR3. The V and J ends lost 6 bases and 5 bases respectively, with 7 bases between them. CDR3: CSAAFETQYF. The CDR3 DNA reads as TGCAGTGCCGCATTTGAGACCCAGTACTTC.

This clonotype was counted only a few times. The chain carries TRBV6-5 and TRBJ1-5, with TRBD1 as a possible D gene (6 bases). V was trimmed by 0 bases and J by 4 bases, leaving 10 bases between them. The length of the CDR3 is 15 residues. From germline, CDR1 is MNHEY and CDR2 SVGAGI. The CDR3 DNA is TGTGCCAGCAGTTACTCTCGACAGGATAATCAGCCCCAGCATTTT. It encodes CASSYSRQDNQPQHF.